This T cell receptor (beta chain) was observed in a study of molecular identifiers for immune sequencing clone quantification. Background on the study: Replicate experiments took RNA from 20,000 or 100,000 naive CD8 cells, divided it five ways and sequenced four. Overall study results and limits: Identical TCR molecules that share a barcode could lead to an underestimation of highly expanded clone sizes. Clones that had above 20 RNA copies took up over 97% of effector molecules but under 1% in naive cells.

For bulk TCR libraries, previously described methods and listed TCR primers were used. TCRdb reanalysed the PCR reads using MiXCR and keeps one entry per CDR3 protein. The data hold just under 650,000 distinct CDR3 sequences, with 15% to 20% observed a single time. V lost 5 bases to trimming and J lost 5 bases, with 12 bases between them. Germline V gives CDR1 LNHDA, CDR2 SQIVND (reference sequence). The CDR3 has 13 amino acids. This clonotype has only a few counts. The antigen remains undetermined. The receptor comes from a human donor in good health. Some libraries in this study had Jurkat cell RNA spiked in. V usage is TRBV19 and J usage is TRBJ1-1; D unclear. Material: naive CD8+ T cells from blood, with Jurkat cell RNA spiked in. As for subset: FACS-sorted CD8+CD4-CCR7+CD45RA+ naive T cells. CDR3: CASSALGHTEAFF. The CDR3 DNA is TGTGCCAGTAGTGCATTGGGTCATACTGAAGCTTTCTTT.